The 15 T cell receptor beta chains in this list originate from one sample, sequenced in a study of OX40 agonist ivuxolimab in advanced cancers. Some clones are missing from TCRdb's copy, which holds only in-frame ones; the method was immunoSEQ multiplex PCR. There are some 64,000 clones in the sample; about 90% occur only once, and approximately 5.2% lies in the top ten. This sample comprised CD4+ or CD8+ T cells sorted from blood, obtained in a trial of the OX40 agonist ivuxolimab. Receptors originate from an adult with an advanced solid tumor such as melanoma, head and neck, liver or kidney cancer.

The rearrangement uses TRBV28 and TRBJ2-7; maybe TRBD2 (6 bases). This CDR3 contains 17 residues. Germline loops: CDR1 MDHEN, CDR2 SYDVKM. V lost 5 bases and J 7 bases, leaving 27 bases between the germline ends. CDR3 residues: CASSGVMGRLSQGEQYF. CDR3 sequence (DNA): TGTGCCAGCAGTGGGGTCATGGGGAGGCTCTCCCAAGGTGAGCAGTACTTC.

The chain uses TRBV27 and TRBJ1-2, with 9 bases fitting TRBD1. Germline CDR1 reads MNHEY; CDR2 reads SMNVEV (reference sequence). J gave up 2 bases and V 4 bases, and 8 bases lay outside the gene matches. The CDR3 has 16 residues. CDR3 sequence reads: CASSSRGQGANYGYTF. CDR3 nucleotide sequence: TGTGCCAGCAGTTCGCGGGGACAGGGAGCAAACTATGGCTACACCTTC.

The rearrangement joins TRBV4-2 to TRBJ2-1; 11 bases agree with TRBD2. The germline V gene has CDR1 LGHNA and CDR2 YNFKEQ. The V and J ends lost 1 base and 12 bases, in that order; junction bases with no gene match: 8. The CDR3 extends over 15 amino acids. CDR3 sequence: CASSQAGTSGTGQFF. The CDR3 DNA reads as TGTGCCAGCAGCCAAGCCGGGACTAGCGGTACCGGGCAGTTCTTC.

This clone was observed a few times. The chain joins TRBV2 to TRBJ1-1, with no clear D. CDR1 is SNHLY, CDR2 FYNNEI, per germline. V was shortened by 2 bases and J by 0 bases, with 7 bases between the two germline ends. The CDR3 extends over 14 amino acids. CDR3 DNA sequence: TGTGCCAGCAGTGAACTAACAGTGAACACTGAAGCTTTCTTT. This gives the protein CASSELTVNTEAFF.

The chain uses TRBV5-1 and TRBJ2-1, with 12 bases identical to TRBD2. Germline V gene data show CDR1 as SGHRS and CDR2 as YFSETQ. The CDR3 length is 17 residues. V shed 0 bases and J 9 bases; nucleotides not matched to a gene: 10. In nucleotides, the CDR3 is TGCGCCAGCAGCTTGGTCCTACTAGCGGGAGGAGTAGTTGAGCAGTTCTTC. Amino acid sequence: CASSLVLLAGGVVEQFF.

The V and J genes are TRBV15 and TRBJ1-5; D might be TRBD1 (5 bases). Germline V gives CDR1 LNHNV, CDR2 YYDKDF (reference sequence). The CDR3 loop spans 13 amino acids. V lost 6 bases to trimming and J lost 7 bases, with 13 bases between them. The CDR3 sequence: CATRGSGGQPQHF. The CDR3 DNA sequence: TGTGCCACCAGGGGTTCCGGGGGACAGCCCCAGCATTTT.

This clone has only one observation. This rearrangement joins TRBV9 to TRBJ2-3; 10 nucleotides align to TRBD2. The V segment lost 4 bases and the J segment 4 bases; nucleotides outside the gene matches: 9. The CDR3 runs 16 residues. Germline CDR1 reads SGDLS; CDR2 reads YYNGEE. Here the CDR3 DNA reads TGTGCCAGCAGCCTAGGGGGCCTAGCGGGAGCAGATACGCAGTATTTT. It yields the protein CASSLGGLAGADTQYF.

In its sample, this clone was seen a few times. The chain links TRBV28 to TRBJ1-1; no firm D call. The germline gives CDR1 MDHEN, CDR2 SYDVKM. With 4 bases removed from V and 1 base from J, the gap between germline ends came to 13 bases. CDR3 length equals 15 residues. The CDR3 DNA sequence: TGTGCCAGCAGTTCCCCCCGAGGCAGGAACACTGAAGCTTTCTTT. It yields the protein CASSSPRGRNTEAFF.

The rearrangement links TRBV27 to TRBJ2-7, with D perhaps TRBD1 (6 bases). This CDR3 is 13 amino acids long. V lost 4 bases, J lost 1 base, and 8 bases lay in between. Germline V gene lookup returns CDR1 MNHEY and CDR2 SMNVEV (reference sequence). CDR3 nucleotides: TGTGCCAGCAGTTCAGACAGGTCCTACGAGCAGTACTTC. Translation: CASSSDRSYEQYF.

The chain combines TRBV4-2 with TRBJ2-1, with 15 nucleotides matching TRBD2. Per germline, CDR1 LGHNA and CDR2 YNFKEQ. This CDR3 region has 21 residues. J gave up 12 bases and V 0 bases, and 21 bases lay outside the gene matches. The CDR3, as DNA: TGTGCCAGCAGCCAAGATTCAAGACGGGGACTAGCGGGAGGAGGTTCAAGCGGGCAGTTCTTC. Amino acid sequence: CASSQDSRRGLAGGGSSGQFF.

This chain joins TRBV7-9 and TRBJ2-5; TRBD1 matches 9 bases. The J call is uncertain, as TRBJ2-7 better fits the DNA end. The CDR3 is 17 amino acids. Germline V gene sequence: CDR1 SEHNR, CDR2 FQNEAQ (reference sequence). In DNA, the CDR3 is TGTGCCAGCAGTCCTCCTTTGCGGACAGGGGCCGTAGGCGAGCAGTACTTC. Translated: CASSPPLRTGAVGEQYF.

The CDR3 DNA follows: TGTGCCAGCAGTTTAAGAGGACAGGGGTCTAACGGCTACACCTTC. Its protein product is CASSLRGQGSNGYTF. V usage is TRBV28 and J usage is TRBJ1-2; 9 bases match TRBD1. After removal of 2 bases from V and 8 bases from J, the junction contained 9 bases not matched to a gene. The germline gives CDR1 MDHEN, CDR2 SYDVKM. The CDR3 extends over 15 amino acids.

The chain links TRBV6-5 to TRBJ2-5; the D gene is possibly TRBD1 (5 bases). The CDR3 covers 14 residues. Deletions cut 3 bases from V and 4 bases from J, with 12 bases between. The germline CDR1 and CDR2 sequences are MNHEY and SVGAGI. CDR3 sequence: CASSYRQPGETQYF. The CDR3 DNA is TGTGCCAGCAGTTATCGACAGCCGGGAGAGACCCAGTACTTC.

The chain combines TRBV9 with TRBJ2-3, with 10 nucleotides matching TRBD2. In germline, CDR1 is SGDLS, CDR2 YYNGEE. The V and J ends lost 3 bases and 6 bases, in that order; junction bases with no gene match: 13. The CDR3 loop spans 17 amino acids. In DNA, the CDR3 is TGTGCCAGCAGCGACGGACTAGCGGAGCTGCCGGGGGATACGCAGTATTTT. Protein: CASSDGLAELPGDTQYF.

The rearrangement uses TRBV5-1 and TRBJ2-7; D call uncertain. Germline values: CDR1 SGHRS, CDR2 YFSETQ. CDR3 length equals 13 residues. The V and J ends lost 5 bases and 3 bases respectively, with 12 bases between them. CDR3 nucleotides: TGCGCCAGCAGGGTACGGGTTGACTACGAGCAGTACTTC. It codes for CASRVRVDYEQYF.